The 32 T cell receptor beta chains below all came from one sample that was sequenced in a study of shared clonotypes between healthy human individuals. TCRdb's table, derived via immunoSEQ multiplex PCR, lists solely in-frame clones and lacks some. Among about 2.1 million clones, over 85% were seen once, and the ten largest hold 1.5% to 2%. CD45RO-negative, CCR7-selected cells formed the naive CD8 fraction, which excluded terminally differentiated effector memory CD45RA+ cells. The sample consisted of naive CD8+ T cells from PBMCs. These receptors came from a man aged 18 to 29 in good health. Some clones in this sample may be carry-over from other donors' samples.

A remark on this clone: This CDR3 is also generated by other DNA sequences in the sample. The V gene is TRBV7-6, the J gene TRBJ2-5; 13 bases are a match to TRBD2. CDR1 and CDR2 (germline): SGHVS, FNYEAQ. V shed 5 bases and J 5 bases; nucleotides not matched to a gene: 5. This CDR3 region has 15 residues. In nucleotides, the CDR3 is TGTGCCAGCAGCCTTACTAGCGGGAGGGCGGAGACCCAGTACTTC. This sequence encodes CASSLTSGRAETQYF.

In this sample, this clone turned up once. The rearrangement uses TRBV28 and TRBJ2-1; 10 bases align to TRBD1. V dropped 1 base and J dropped 6; count of bases not matched to a gene: 3. Germline V lookup: CDR1 MDHEN, CDR2 SYDVKM. The CDR3 spans 15 residues. The CDR3 here is CASSLLWDRGNEQFF. The CDR3 DNA sequence: TGTGCCAGCAGTTTATTATGGGACAGGGGCAATGAGCAGTTCTTC.

This clone was seen a handful of times. This sequence joins TRBV27 and TRBJ2-1, with D tentatively TRBD2 (5 bases). The V and J ends lost 11 bases and 5 bases respectively, with 10 bases between them. Germline CDR1 is MNHEY and CDR2 is SMNVEV (reference sequence). There are 11 residues in the CDR3. The chain's CDR3 is CAPGSNNEQFF. The CDR3 DNA reads as TGTGCCCCGGGGTCCAACAATGAGCAGTTCTTC.

The V call is TRBV5-4, the J call TRBJ1-2; D is unresolved. CDR3 size: 14 residues. Trimming took 0 bases from V and 0 from J, leaving 6 bases between them. Germline values: CDR1 SGHNT, CDR2 YYREEE (reference sequence). The CDR3 DNA is TGTGCCAGCAGCTTGGGTCTAACTAACTATGGCTACACCTTC. It specifies CASSLGLTNYGYTF.

CDR3 sequence: CASSGEYNYGYTF. Written as DNA, the CDR3 is TGTGCCAGCAGTGGAGAGTATAACTATGGCTACACCTTC. V usage is TRBV2 and J usage is TRBJ1-2; D ambiguous. V lost 4 bases and J lost 1, with 7 bases in between. CDR1 is SNHLY and CDR2 is FYNNEI in the germline V gene. The CDR3 runs 13 residues.

V and J are TRBV6-5 and TRBJ1-2, with D unclear. Trimming pared 1 base from V and 0 bases from J, leaving 12 bases between. Germline V lookup: CDR1 MNHEY, CDR2 SVGAGI. The CDR3 extends over 16 amino acids. In DNA, the CDR3 is TGTGCCAGCAGTTACTTCCCGGGCCCACCTAACTATGGCTACACCTTC. Its protein product is CASSYFPGPPNYGYTF.

This chain links TRBV28 with TRBJ2-5; 10 bases are shared with TRBD1. CDR3 length equals 15 residues. Germline CDR1 reads MDHEN; CDR2 reads SYDVKM. The trim removed 6 bases at V and 5 bases at J, leaving 9 bases unmatched. The CDR3 spells CASSFDRGLGETQYF. CDR3 coding DNA: TGTGCCAGCAGCTTTGACAGGGGGCTAGGGGAGACCCAGTACTTC.

This clone occurred once. The genes are TRBV4-2 and TRBJ2-7, with a possible D match to TRBD2 (5 bases). The CDR3 sequence is 15 residues long. Trimming took 0 bases from V and 3 from J, leaving 12 bases between them. Germline V gene data show CDR1 as LGHNA and CDR2 as YNFKEQ. The CDR3, as DNA: TGTGCCAGCAGCCAAGAACCGGAGCGGAACTACGAGCAGTACTTC. Its protein product is CASSQEPERNYEQYF.

With regard to this clone: Other DNA variants within this sample encode the same CDR3. The rearrangement links TRBV25-1 to TRBJ2-7; no reliable D call. V was cut by 2 bases and J by 0 bases, with 8 bases left in between. The CDR3 contains 14 residues. Germline CDR1 reads MGHDK; CDR2 reads SYGVNS. DNA of the CDR3: TGTGCCAGCAGTGAAGTCGGCAGCTCCTACGAGCAGTACTTC. It translates to CASSEVGSSYEQYF.

The rearrangement links TRBV6-1 to TRBJ1-2; D unclear. V was shortened by 10 bases and J by 8 bases, with 14 bases between the two germline ends. The CDR3 runs 11 residues. The V gene's germline CDR1 is MNHNS and CDR2 SASEGT. The CDR3 spells CAIPLGWGYTF. CDR3 nucleotides: TGTGCCATTCCTTTAGGTTGGGGCTACACCTTC.

A single count supports this clone. The genes are TRBV11-2 and TRBJ2-7; D unresolved. Germline V lookup: CDR1 SGHAT, CDR2 FQNNGV. V was clipped by 3 bases and J by 3 bases, with 9 bases between them. This CDR3 is built from 13 residues. The CDR3 reads CASSFTIIYEQYF. CDR3 sequence (DNA): TGTGCCAGCAGCTTCACAATTATCTACGAGCAGTACTTC.

This chain uses TRBV9 with TRBJ2-1, with D perhaps assigned TRBD1 or TRBD2 (6 bases each). Per the germline V gene, CDR1 is SGDLS and CDR2 is YYNGEE. Trimming took 7 bases from V and 8 from J, leaving 19 bases between them. This CDR3 spans 14 amino acids. The CDR3 bases are TGTGCCAGCGGGCCCGGGGGCGAAAGCTATGAGCAGTTCTTC. It yields the protein CASGPGGESYEQFF. Full variable domain (missing parts from reference TRBV9 and TRBJ2-1): DSGVTQTPKHLITATGQRVTLRCSPRSGDLSVYWYQQSLDQGLQFLIQYYNGEERAKGNILERFSAQQFPDLHSELNLSSLELGDSALYFCASGPGGESYEQFFGPGTRLTVL.

V usage is TRBV4-2 and J usage is TRBJ2-7; 10 positions match TRBD2. This CDR3 comprises 18 residues. With 0 bases clipped from V and 0 bases from J, the junction kept 8 bases outside the gene matches. CDR1 and CDR2 (germline): LGHNA, YNFKEQ. CDR3 DNA: TGTGCCAGCAGCCAAGACGGCCTAGCGGGAGCCCACTCCTACGAGCAGTACTTC. This sequence encodes CASSQDGLAGAHSYEQYF.

The genes are TRBV27 and TRBJ2-1; the D is unclear. The CDR3 is made up of 13 amino acids. CDR1 is MNHEY, CDR2 SMNVEV, per germline (reference sequence). The ends were cut back, 4 bases at V and 6 bases at J, with 10 bases in the middle. The CDR3: CASSWVRSNEQFF. The CDR3 DNA is TGTGCCAGCAGTTGGGTCCGGAGCAATGAGCAGTTCTTC.

The J gene is TRBJ1-2, the V gene TRBV27; possibly TRBD1 for D (6 bases). The V gene's germline CDR1 is MNHEY and CDR2 SMNVEV (reference sequence). Trimming shortened V by 5 bases and J by 7 bases, and 17 bases separated the two germline ends. The CDR3 runs to 14 residues. The CDR3 DNA follows: TGTGCCAGCAGTCCGACAGGTACAGCTACTGGCTACACCTTC. Translation: CASSPTGTATGYTF.

V and J are TRBV28 and TRBJ2-5; D is perhaps TRBD1 (6 bases). CDR3 length: 14 amino acids. Trimming pared 2 bases from V and 5 bases from J, leaving 12 bases between. Germline V gene sequence: CDR1 MDHEN, CDR2 SYDVKM. The DNA of the CDR3 is TGTGCCAGCAGTTTAATGGGGGCGAGGGAGACCCAGTACTTC. Translating it yields CASSLMGARETQYF.

V usage is TRBV19 and J usage is TRBJ1-1, with 11 bases matching TRBD1. Germline assignment: CDR1 LNHDA and CDR2 SQIVND (reference sequence). The CDR3 extends over 15 amino acids. V lost 1 base, J lost 4 bases, and 2 bases stayed unmatched. The CDR3 loop reads CASSIGTGGGTEAFF. The CDR3 nucleotides are TGTGCCAGTAGTATAGGGACAGGGGGCGGCACTGAAGCTTTCTTT.

V is TRBV9 and J is TRBJ2-6, with unresolved D. Germline-derived CDR1 and CDR2 are SGDLS and YYNGEE. With 0 bases removed from V and 0 bases from J, the gap between germline ends came to 10 bases. The CDR3 loop spans 17 amino acids. CDR3 loop: CASSVDPVDSGANVLTF. The CDR3, as DNA: TGTGCCAGCAGCGTAGACCCAGTCGACTCTGGGGCCAACGTCCTGACTTTC.

The gene calls are TRBV9 and TRBJ1-3; 8 nucleotides match TRBD1. Looked up from germline, CDR1 is SGDLS and CDR2 is YYNGEE. J lost 0 bases, V lost 4 bases, and 3 bases had no gene match. The CDR3 runs 15 residues. CDR3 DNA sequence: TGTGCCAGCAGCTATGACAGGGGCTCTGGAAACACCATATATTTT. This translates into CASSYDRGSGNTIYF.

The chain employs TRBV6-6 and TRBJ2-7; D may correspond to TRBD1 or TRBD2 (6 bases each). V was cut by 1 base and J by 4 bases, with 11 bases left in between. Germline CDR1 reads MNHNY; CDR2 reads SVGAGI (reference sequence). The CDR3 spans 14 residues. CDR3 DNA sequence: TGTGCCAGCAGTTACTTTTCGGGGGCTTACGAGCAGTACTTC. It specifies CASSYFSGAYEQYF.

The rearrangement uses TRBV7-9 and TRBJ2-1, with TRBD2 identical over 8 bases. This CDR3 has 15 residues. J was trimmed by 5 bases and V by 5 bases; bases with no gene match: 8. CDR1 is SEHNR, CDR2 FQNEAQ, per germline (reference sequence). In nucleotides, the CDR3 is TGTGCCAGCAGCCCAAGGACTAGCCTCGACAATGAGCAGTTCTTC. This gives the protein CASSPRTSLDNEQFF.

The rearrangement links TRBV9 to TRBJ1-2, with TRBD1 as a possible D gene (5 bases). This CDR3 has 18 residues. V was trimmed by 4 bases and J by 2 bases, leaving 24 bases between them. Germline values: CDR1 SGDLS, CDR2 YYNGEE. The CDR3 DNA follows: TGTGCCAGCAGCACCGCACCGGGACGCCCGGAGAAAAACTATGGCTACACCTTC. As protein: CASSTAPGRPEKNYGYTF.

This sequence joins TRBV27 and TRBJ2-1; D is ambiguous. V was trimmed by 5 bases and J by 2 bases, leaving 10 bases between them. The germline CDR1 and CDR2 sequences are MNHEY and SMNVEV (reference sequence). The CDR3 totals 14 residues. The CDR3: CASSLGFAYNEQFF. DNA of the CDR3: TGTGCCAGCAGTCTTGGGTTTGCCTACAATGAGCAGTTCTTC.

This chain uses TRBV29-1 with TRBJ1-2; D might be TRBD1 (5 bases). The CDR3 has 14 residues. V was clipped by 0 bases and J by 4 bases, with 12 bases between them. Germline CDR1 reads SQVTM; CDR2 reads ANQGSEA. In DNA, the CDR3 is TGCAGCGTTGAAGAAGGGGCAGACCCCTATGGCTACACCTTC. Protein sequence: CSVEEGADPYGYTF.

The rearrangement joins TRBV9 to TRBJ1-3, with D unclear. The CDR3 extends over 17 amino acids. The V and J ends lost 0 bases and 4 bases respectively, with 17 bases between them. The germline V gene has CDR1 SGDLS and CDR2 YYNGEE. CDR3 nucleotide sequence: TGTGCCAGCAGCGTAGATCTAAATCCTCGTCCCGGAAACACCATATATTTT. Translation: CASSVDLNPRPGNTIYF.

This rearrangement joins TRBV6-5 to TRBJ1-2, with a tentative D call TRBD1 (5 bases). CDR3 length: 15 residues. CDR1 is MNHEY, CDR2 SVGAGI, per germline. The V end was cut by 4 bases, the J end by 10 bases, with 22 bases between. DNA of the CDR3: TGTGCCAGCAGTTTAATGGGGCCAGGGTCTCCTGACTACACCTTC. Amino acids: CASSLMGPGSPDYTF.

This clone has a handful of counts. This sequence joins TRBV7-9 and TRBJ1-5; 8 bases line up with TRBD1. Germline V CDR1 and CDR2: SEHNR, FQNEAQ (reference sequence). J gave up 5 bases and V 2 bases, and 2 bases lay outside the gene matches. CDR3 length: 14 amino acids. Written as DNA, the CDR3 is TGTGCCAGCAGCTTATCAGGGGGCGATCAGCCCCAGCATTTT. This sequence encodes CASSLSGGDQPQHF.

About this clone: The conserved closing phenylalanine or tryptophan is absent in this CDR3, likely reflecting a read error. The limits of the CDR3 on the DNA are not certain, so only TCRdb's listed CDR3 is given. The rearrangement links TRBV28 to TRBJ1-2; the table's TRBD1 call for D was not verified on the DNA. In germline, CDR1 is MDHEN, CDR2 SYDVKM. The CDR3 extends over 10 residues, inclusive of both ends. The CDR3 reads CASFELRIGS.

This rearrangement joins TRBV19 to TRBJ2-3; possibly TRBD2 for D (5 bases). The CDR3 loop spans 13 amino acids. Germline lookup yields CDR1 LNHDA and CDR2 SQIVND (reference sequence). V dropped 6 bases and J dropped 2 bases, with 9 bases sitting between them. For the CDR3, the DNA is TGTGCCAGTAGCTCTCGGGACACAGATACGCAGTATTTT. As protein: CASSSRDTDTQYF.

The chain links TRBV5-6 to TRBJ2-3, with 9 bases lining up with TRBD2. This CDR3 comprises 17 residues. V lost 0 bases and J lost 3; bases outside the gene matches: 8. Germline assignment: CDR1 SGHDT and CDR2 YYEEEE. The CDR3 coding sequence is TGTGCCAGCAGCTTGGGGGCTAGCGGGATCCATACAGATACGCAGTATTTT. This sequence encodes CASSLGASGIHTDTQYF.

This chain joins TRBV6-5 and TRBJ1-6, with 7 nucleotides matching TRBD1. This CDR3 comprises 15 residues. Germline assignment: CDR1 MNHEY and CDR2 SVGAGI. V lost 6 bases, J lost 4 bases, and 6 bases stayed unmatched. The DNA of the CDR3 is TGTGCCAGCAGCCCGGACAGGTTGTATAATTCACCCCTCCACTTT. Protein product: CASSPDRLYNSPLHF.

About this clone itself: This specimen includes other DNA sequences encoding the same CDR3. This chain connects TRBV7-9 to TRBJ2-7, with D hard to call. From germline, CDR1 is SEHNR and CDR2 FQNEAQ (reference sequence). Trimming took 5 bases from V and 4 from J, leaving 6 bases between them. The CDR3 consists of 11 residues. The CDR3 nucleotides read TGTGCCAGCAGCCCCGGTTACGAGCAGTACTTC. Its protein is CASSPGYEQYF.